The clone carrying this T cell receptor (beta chain) was picked up a small number of times. Its antigen is currently unknown. What was sequenced were expressed TCRB transcripts, since all of the isolated RNA had been reverse transcribed. Clones were sequenced by immunoSEQ multiplex PCR, and TCRdb holds only the in-frame ones, with some missing. Found here are about 150,000 clones, roughly 8% of them singletons; the top ten hold under 0.6%. The data originate from a study of beta chain features in type 1 diabetes. The study, taken as a whole, reports: Type 1 diabetes patients had TCRB CDR3s that were shorter (moderately but significantly so) in all four CD4+ subsets. Diminished insertions and augmented deletions at VDJ junctions characterized type 1 diabetes patients.

Germline V gene lookup returns CDR1 SQVTM and CDR2 ANQGSEA. The CDR3 consists of 12 residues. V was pared by 4 bases and J by 0 bases, with 7 bases between. The V and J genes are TRBV29-1 and TRBJ2-7; a possible D gene is TRBD1 (5 bases). Sequenced: central memory CD4+ T cells from blood. The TCR sequence derives from a man between 18 and 29 years old with type 1 diabetes. In DNA, the CDR3 is TGCAGCGTTGGGACATTCTCCTACGAGCAGTACTTC. As protein: CSVGTFSYEQYF.